The text below deals with one TCR beta chain. The antigen is not known. This specimen belongs to a study of T cell responses to AZD1222 COVID-19 vaccine. Germline-derived CDR1 and CDR2 are MNHEY and SMNVEV (reference sequence). The CDR3 runs to 16 residues. Trimming removed 6 bases at V and 9 bases at J, with 24 bases between. The assay was immunoSEQ multiplex PCR, and TCRdb's table has in-frame clones only and misses some. The data show 66,000 or so clones, 87% seen once. Notes on the study in general: Vaccination with two AZD1222 doses was followed by a rise in Spike-specific TCR breadth and depth. Vaccine-associated CD4 TCRs spanned spike, dominant at 160-218 and 743-854. AZD1222 recipients seropositive at baseline numbered only six or seven.

The sample consisted of peripheral blood, taken on day 0 of AZD1222 vaccination. This clonotype originated in an adult in good health. V is TRBV27 and J is TRBJ2-1, with D unresolved. CDR3 nucleotide sequence: TGTGCCAGCAGCCTTTTCTTCCTCCACGGGCAGAGTGAGCAGTTCTTC. Amino acid sequence: CASSLFFLHGQSEQFF.